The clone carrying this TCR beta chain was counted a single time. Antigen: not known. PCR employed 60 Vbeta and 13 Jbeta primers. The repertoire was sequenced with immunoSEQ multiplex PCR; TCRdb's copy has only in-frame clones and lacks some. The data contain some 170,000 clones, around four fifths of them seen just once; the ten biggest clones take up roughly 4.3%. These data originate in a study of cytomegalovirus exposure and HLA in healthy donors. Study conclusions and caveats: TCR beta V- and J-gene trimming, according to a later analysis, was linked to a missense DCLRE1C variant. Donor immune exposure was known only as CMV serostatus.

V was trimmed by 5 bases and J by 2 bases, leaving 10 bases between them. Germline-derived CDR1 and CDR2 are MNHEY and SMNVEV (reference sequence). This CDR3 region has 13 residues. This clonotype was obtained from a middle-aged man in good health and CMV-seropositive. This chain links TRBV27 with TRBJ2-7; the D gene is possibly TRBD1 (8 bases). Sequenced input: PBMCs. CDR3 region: CASSTGGAYEQYF. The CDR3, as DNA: TGTGCCAGCAGTACAGGGGGGGCCTACGAGCAGTACTTC.